The rows below give T cell receptor beta chains drawn from one sample of a study of T cell changes during pregnancy in multiple sclerosis. This table comes from immunoSEQ multiplex PCR, and its TCRdb copy is limited to in-frame clones, with some not included. Altogether 40,000 to 60,000 clones are present, approximately 87% being singletons, with the ten largest covering under 1.5%. Sequenced material: peripheral blood, taken in the first trimester of pregnancy. The receptor source for this set is a female donor in good health, enrolled as a control in a pregnancy study. The CDR3 runs from the conserved cysteine through the conserved F or W. D genes are given only for firm matches. Where a row states a size, it is once, few, many or the class of an expanded clone; other rows omit it.

length,D,J,V,size,CDR3,DNA
16,-,TRBJ1-1,TRBV7-9,-,CASSLRQVPGETEAFF,TGTGCCAGCAGCCTCCGCCAGGTCCCAGGGGAAACTGAAGCTTTCTTT
13,-,TRBJ1-1,TRBV28,-,CASSASRAAEAFF,TGTGCCAGCTCCGCCTCCAGGGCCGCTGAAGCTTTCTTT
13,-,TRBJ1-6,TRBV18,-,CASSPDPESPLHF,TGTGCCAGCTCACCAGATCCCGAGTCACCCCTCCACTTT
15,TRBD1,TRBJ2-1,TRBV7-7,-,CASSLATGEGYEQFF,TGTGCCAGCAGCTTAGCGACAGGGGAAGGATATGAGCAGTTCTTC
14,-,TRBJ1-1,TRBV5-6,-,CASSSRTRPPSAFF,TGTGCCAGCAGTTCCCGGACAAGACCCCCCTCCGCTTTCTTT
16,TRBD2,TRBJ2-3,TRBV15,-,CATSTDSGGAPDTQYF,TGTGCCACCAGCACTGATAGCGGGGGGGCCCCAGATACGCAGTATTTT
11,-,TRBJ1-2,TRBV6-6,-,CASSYERTSTF,TGTGCCAGCAGTTACGAGCGTACCTCCACCTTC
15,TRBD2,TRBJ2-5,TRBV4-1,-,CASSQAGAGGETQYF,TGCGCCAGCAGCCAAGCAGGAGCGGGAGGAGAGACCCAGTACTTC
15,-,TRBJ1-5,TRBV5-6,-,CASSFGGRLIQPQHF,TGTGCCAGCAGCTTCGGGGGGCGGCTCATTCAGCCCCAGCATTTT
15,-,TRBJ1-1,TRBV7-6,-,CASSLAGGQNTEAFF,TGTGCCAGCAGCTTAGCGGGCGGGCAGAACACTGAAGCTTTCTTT
16,-,TRBJ1-5,TRBV19,once,CATSIHGSDSNQPQHF,TGTGCCACCTCAATACATGGAAGCGATAGCAATCAGCCCCAGCATTTT
15,-,TRBJ1-1,TRBV5-4,-,CASSLVGVASTEAFF,TGTGCCAGCAGCTTGGTAGGGGTAGCCTCCACTGAAGCTTTCTTT
15,-,TRBJ2-1,TRBV28,once,CASSFTHQAYNEQFF,TGTGCCAGCAGCTTCACACATCAGGCCTACAATGAGCAGTTCTTC
15,TRBD1,TRBJ2-7,TRBV6-6,-,CASSSGQGQGQGQYF,TGTGCCAGCAGTTCCGGCCAGGGACAGGGGCAAGGGCAGTACTTC